Listed below are T cell receptor beta chains from one sample, sequenced in a study of blood T cell repertoires in COVID-19. Sequenced by immunoSEQ multiplex PCR; TCRdb stores in-frame clones only, minus some. Altogether under 250,000 clones are present, roughly 83% being singletons, with the ten largest covering 5% to 7%. Sequencing was done on a sample of peripheral blood. These TCRs come from a woman of 80 years or more with COVID-19, enrolled during active disease. The CDR3 runs from the conserved cysteine through the conserved F or W. Fields, in order: D gene, J gene, V gene, clone size, CDR3 DNA, CDR3 protein. D genes are given only for firm matches. Only some rows state a clone size, as once, few, many or a class for expanded clones.

>.|TRBJ1-3|TRBV28|.
TGTGCCAGCACCATCCAGGCCAGGGCTGGAAACACCATATATTTT
CASTIQARAGNTIYF
>.|TRBJ2-6|TRBV9|.
TGTGCCAGCAGCGTAAACCCCCGGGGATCCTCTGGGGCCAACGTCCTGACTTTC
CASSVNPRGSSGANVLTF
>TRBD1|TRBJ2-4|TRBV5-6|.
TGTGCCAGCAGCCTTACACGAGACAGGGGGCTTGGGAGGGAAAACATTCAGTACTTC
CASSLTRDRGLGRENIQYF
>TRBD1|TRBJ2-1|TRBV19|once
TGTGCCAGTACCACGACAGGGAGCTCCTACAATGAGCAGTTCTTC
CASTTTGSSYNEQFF
>.|TRBJ2-3|TRBV28|.
TGTGCCAGCAGTTCAACCGTAGATTTCTATAGCACAGATACGCAGTATTTT
CASSSTVDFYSTDTQYF
>TRBD1|TRBJ1-1|TRBV28|once
TGTGCCAGCAGACGGACAGGGTTTGAAGCTTTCTTT
CASRRTGFEAFF
>TRBD1|TRBJ2-5|TRBV6-5|.
TGTGCCAGCGGCCGGACAGGGGAGACCCAGTACTTC
CASGRTGETQYF
>.|TRBJ2-5|TRBV3-1/TRBV3-2|.
TGTGCCAGCAGCCAGGAATGGGGGCTCCAAGAGACCCAGTACTTC
CASSQEWGLQETQYF
>TRBD1|TRBJ2-5|TRBV5-4|.
TGTGCCAGCAGCTCGGGACAGCAAGAGACCCAGTACTTC
CASSSGQQETQYF
>.|TRBJ2-5|TRBV10-1|.
TGCGCCAGCAGTGAGATAGCCGGACCCGAGGGGACCCAGTACTTC
CASSEIAGPEGTQYF
>TRBD2|TRBJ2-1|TRBV5-1|.
TGCGCCAGCAGGCCGAGCGGGGGGACATACAATGAGCAGTTCTTC
CASRPSGGTYNEQFF
>.|TRBJ2-3|TRBV5-6|.
TGTGCCAGCAGCTTTGGTGGGGGGGCGACAGATACGCAGTATTTT
CASSFGGGATDTQYF
>TRBD1|TRBJ1-1|TRBV5-1|.
TGCGCCAGCAGCCTCGCCCAGGGGGGTAACACTGAAGCTTTCTTT
CASSLAQGGNTEAFF
>.|TRBJ2-1|TRBV3-1/TRBV3-2|.
TGTGCCAGCAGCCAAGGGGGGACACAGTACAATGAGCAGTTCTTC
CASSQGGTQYNEQFF
>TRBD2|TRBJ2-1|TRBV18|once
TGTGCCAGCTCACCACCTGCTAGCGGGTACAATGAGCAGTTCTTC
CASSPPASGYNEQFF
>.|TRBJ2-7|TRBV13|.
TGTGCCAGCAGCTTAGGGCGAAACGAGCAGTACTTC
CASSLGRNEQYF